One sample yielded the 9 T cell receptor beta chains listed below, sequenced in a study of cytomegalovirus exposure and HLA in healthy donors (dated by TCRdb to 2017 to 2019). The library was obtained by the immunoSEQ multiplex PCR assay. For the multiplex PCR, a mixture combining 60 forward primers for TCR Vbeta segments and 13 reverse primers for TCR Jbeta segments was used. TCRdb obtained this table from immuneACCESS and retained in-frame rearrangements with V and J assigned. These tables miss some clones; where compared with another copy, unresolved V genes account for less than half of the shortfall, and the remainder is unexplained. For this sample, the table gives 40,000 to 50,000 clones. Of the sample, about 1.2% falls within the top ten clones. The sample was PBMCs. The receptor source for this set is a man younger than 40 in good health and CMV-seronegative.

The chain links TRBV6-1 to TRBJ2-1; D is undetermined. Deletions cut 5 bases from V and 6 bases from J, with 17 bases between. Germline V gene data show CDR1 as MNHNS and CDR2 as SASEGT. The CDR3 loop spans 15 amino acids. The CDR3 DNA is TGTGCCAGCAGTCCACTGGTGCCCTCCCTCAATGAGCAGTTCTTC. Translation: CASSPLVPSLNEQFF.

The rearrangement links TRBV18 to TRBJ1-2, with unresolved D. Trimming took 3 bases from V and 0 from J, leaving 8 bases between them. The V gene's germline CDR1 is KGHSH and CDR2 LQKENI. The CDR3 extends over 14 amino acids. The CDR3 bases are TGTGCCAGCTCACCCGGGGAAACTAACTATGGCTACACCTTC. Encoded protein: CASSPGETNYGYTF.

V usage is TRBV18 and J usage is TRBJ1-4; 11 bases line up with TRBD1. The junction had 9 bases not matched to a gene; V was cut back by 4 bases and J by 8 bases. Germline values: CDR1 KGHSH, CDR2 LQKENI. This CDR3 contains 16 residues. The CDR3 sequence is CASSQQWTGGEEKLFF. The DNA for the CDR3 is TGTGCCAGCTCACAACAATGGACAGGGGGCGAGGAAAAACTGTTTTTT. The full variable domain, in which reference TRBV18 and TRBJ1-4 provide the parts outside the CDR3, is NAGVMQNPRHLVRRRGQEARLRCSPMKGHSHVYWYRQLPEEGLKFMVYLQKENIIDESGMPKERFSAEFPKEGPSILRIQQVVRGDSAAYFCASSQQWTGGEEKLFFGSGTQLSVL.

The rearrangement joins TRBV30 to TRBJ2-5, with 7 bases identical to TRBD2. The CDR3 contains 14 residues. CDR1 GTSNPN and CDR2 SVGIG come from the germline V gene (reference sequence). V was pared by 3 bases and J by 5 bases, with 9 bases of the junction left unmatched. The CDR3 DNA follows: TGTGCCTGGAGAAAAGCGGGATGGCTTGAGACCCAGTACTTC. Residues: CAWRKAGWLETQYF.

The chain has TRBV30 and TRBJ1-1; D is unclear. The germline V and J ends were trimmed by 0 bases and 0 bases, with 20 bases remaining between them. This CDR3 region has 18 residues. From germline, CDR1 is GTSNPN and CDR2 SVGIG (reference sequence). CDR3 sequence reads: CAWSVRFEASPLNTEAFF. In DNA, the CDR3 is TGTGCCTGGAGTGTACGTTTCGAGGCCTCCCCCCTGAACACTGAAGCTTTCTTT.

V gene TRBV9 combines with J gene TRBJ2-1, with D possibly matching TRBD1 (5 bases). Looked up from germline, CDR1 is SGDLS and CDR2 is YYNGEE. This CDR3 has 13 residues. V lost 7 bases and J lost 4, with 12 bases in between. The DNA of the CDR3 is TGTGCCAGCTCAGTACAGGTTTACAATGAGCAGTTCTTC. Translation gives CASSVQVYNEQFF.

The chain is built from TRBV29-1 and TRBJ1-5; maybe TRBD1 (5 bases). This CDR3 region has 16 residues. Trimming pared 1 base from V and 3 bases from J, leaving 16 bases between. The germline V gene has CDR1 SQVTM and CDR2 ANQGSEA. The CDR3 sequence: CSVEVRGKLSNQPQHF. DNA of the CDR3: TGCAGCGTTGAAGTGCGGGGGAAACTGTCCAATCAGCCCCAGCATTTT.

In DNA, the CDR3 is TGTGCCAGCAGCTTACTGCTAGCGGGGCGCGCGAACACCGGGGAGCTGTTTTTT. Amino acids: CASSLLLAGRANTGELFF. The chain joins TRBV11-2 to TRBJ2-2; 9 nucleotides align to TRBD2. Losses at the gene ends were 2 bases for V and 0 bases for J; bases not matched to a gene: 7. Germline V gene lookup returns CDR1 SGHAT and CDR2 FQNNGV. This CDR3 has 18 amino acids.

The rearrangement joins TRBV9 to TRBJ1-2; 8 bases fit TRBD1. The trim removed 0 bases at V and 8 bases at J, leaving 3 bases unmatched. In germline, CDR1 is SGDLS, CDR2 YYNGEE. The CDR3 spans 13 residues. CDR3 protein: CASSVAGGYGYTF. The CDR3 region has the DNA TGTGCCAGCAGCGTAGCAGGGGGCTACGGCTACACCTTC.